The clone carrying this T cell receptor (beta chain) was picked up a small number of times. Here immunoSEQ multiplex PCR was the method, and the copy in TCRdb shows in-frame clones only, minus some. The sample has approximately 140,000 clones; over 75% are singletons. The data stem from a study of blood T cell repertoires in COVID-19. The sample consisted of peripheral blood. This clonotype was sampled from a man between 60 and 75 years old with active or convalescent COVID-19.

As DNA, the CDR3 is TGCGCCAGCACCTCGGGAGCGGGGTACACCGGGGAGCTGTTTTTT. It codes for CASTSGAGYTGELFF. This sequence joins TRBV5-1 and TRBJ2-2, with 7 bases lining up with TRBD2. V dropped 6 bases and J dropped 3; count of bases not matched to a gene: 8. Germline V gene sequence: CDR1 SGHRS, CDR2 YFSETQ. This CDR3 contains 15 residues.